These T cell receptor beta chains were read from a single sample in a study of vaccination effects on CD4 cells after COVID-19. Clones were sequenced by immunoSEQ multiplex PCR, and TCRdb holds only the in-frame ones, with some missing. The repertoire has more than 50,000 clones, around 80% of them found once; the top ten carry approximately 3%. The antigens these receptors bind are not known. The material sequenced was CD4+ T cells from PBMCs cultured without peptide, taken before COVID-19 vaccination. The receptors derive from a human donor who received a COVID-19 vaccine. The CDR3 runs from the conserved cysteine through the conserved F or W. The D gene is left open where the match is weak. Some rows have no size entry. The others give once, few or many, or a class for an expanded clone.

>TRBV2|few|NA|TRBJ2-1
TGTGCCAGCAGTATCACGGGTAGTGAGCAGTTCTTC
CASSITGSEQFF
>TRBV4-2|NA|NA|TRBJ2-1
TGTGCCAGCAGCCAAGAAGACGGCGGCCACAATGAGCAGTTCTTC
CASSQEDGGHNEQFF
>TRBV6-1|NA|NA|TRBJ1-3
TGTGCCAGCAGTGAAGGGGCCAGGGGAAACACCATATATTTT
CASSEGARGNTIYF
>TRBV28|NA|NA|TRBJ1-4
TGTGCCAGCAGGGTGGGGGGCGAAAGAGAAAAACTGTTTTTT
CASRVGGEREKLFF
>TRBV30|NA|TRBD2|TRBJ2-5
TGTGCCTGGAGTGTTGGTCTAGCGGGGGGAGAGACCCAGTACTTC
CAWSVGLAGGETQYF
>TRBV6-5|NA|NA|TRBJ1-2
TGTGCCAGCAGTTTAAATAGGTCGCAAGGCTACACCTTC
CASSLNRSQGYTF
>TRBV10-1|NA|NA|TRBJ1-3
TGCGCCAGCAGTGACACCCGGGGGACGACAAGCTCTGGAAACACCATATATTTT
CASSDTRGTTSSGNTIYF
>TRBV6-1|NA|NA|TRBJ2-6
TGTGCCAGCAGTGACAGGAGGGCCTCTGGGGCCAACGTCCTGACTTTC
CASSDRRASGANVLTF
>TRBV10-3|NA|NA|TRBJ1-5
TGTGCCATCAGTGAAGAGGCAGAGTATAGCAATCAGCCCCAGCATTTT
CAISEEAEYSNQPQHF
>TRBV19|NA|TRBD2|TRBJ2-5
TGTGCCAGTAGTATCGGTCTAGCGGGGGGACAAGAGACCCAGTACTTC
CASSIGLAGGQETQYF
>TRBV30|NA|NA|TRBJ2-1
TGTGCCTACCACATCCCCGGGTTGCCTGAGCAGTTCTTC
CAYHIPGLPEQFF
>TRBV5-1|NA|TRBD1|TRBJ1-2
TGCGCCAGCAGCTCTAACAGGGGGCGAGGCTACACCTTC
CASSSNRGRGYTF
>TRBV5-1|NA|NA|TRBJ2-3
TGCGCCAGCAGCCCCACCCAAGGGACAGATACGCAGTATTTT
CASSPTQGTDTQYF
>TRBV4-1|NA|NA|TRBJ1-1
TGCGCCAGCAGCCAAAGGGACGGGAGAAACACTGAAGCTTTCTTT
CASSQRDGRNTEAFF
>TRBV12-3/TRBV12-4|few|NA|TRBJ1-5
TGTGCCAGCAGCGAAGGGGATCAGCCCCAGCATTTT
CASSEGDQPQHF
>TRBV24-1|NA|TRBD1|TRBJ2-5
TGTGCCACCAGTGATCCTCAGGGGGCAGGGGAGACCCAGTACTTC
CATSDPQGAGETQYF
>TRBV19|NA|NA|TRBJ2-2
TGTGCCAGTAGTCCGAGGAACACCGGGGAGCTGTTTTTT
CASSPRNTGELFF
>TRBV19|once|NA|TRBJ2-5
TGTGCCAGTAGTATGGAGGGGCGCGAGACCCAGTACTTC
CASSMEGRETQYF
>TRBV7-2|once|NA|TRBJ1-2
TGTGCCAGCAGCTCGGGAGCACAGTATGGCTACACCTTC
CASSSGAQYGYTF
>TRBV18|NA|NA|TRBJ2-3
TGTGCCAGCTCACCGTCGACAGATACGCAGTATTTT
CASSPSTDTQYF
>TRBV5-6|NA|NA|TRBJ2-1
TGTGCCAGCAGCTTGGGACAGTTCTTGTCCTACAATGAGCAGTTCTTC
CASSLGQFLSYNEQFF
>TRBV5-1|NA|NA|TRBJ2-2
TGCGCCAGCAGCTTGGCTGCAGGGAGCGGGGAGCTGTTTTTT
CASSLAAGSGELFF
>TRBV18|NA|TRBD1|TRBJ2-3
TGTGCCAGCTCACCAAACCAGGGGGCAGATACGCAGTATTTT
CASSPNQGADTQYF
>TRBV5-6|NA|NA|TRBJ1-5
TGTGCCAGCAGCCTATTCAGTGAGCATAGCAATCAGCCCCAGCATTTT
CASSLFSEHSNQPQHF
>TRBV27|NA|TRBD1|TRBJ2-5
TGTGCCAGCAGTCCCGGGACAGCGATTCCTTTTAAAGAGACCCAGTACTTC
CASSPGTAIPFKETQYF
>TRBV5-1|few|TRBD1|TRBJ1-1
TGCGCCAGCAGCTCCACCGCCGGGACAGGGGACACTGAAGCTTTCTTT
CASSSTAGTGDTEAFF
>TRBV6-1|NA|NA|TRBJ2-5
TGTGCCAGCAGTGAAGCGCTTCGGGGCTACCAAGAGACCCAGTACTTC
CASSEALRGYQETQYF
>TRBV28|NA|TRBD1|TRBJ1-3
TGTGCCAGCAGTACTACAGGGGGCGGTGGAAACACCATATATTTT
CASSTTGGGGNTIYF
>TRBV3-1/TRBV3-2|few|NA|TRBJ1-3
TGTGCCAGCAGCCTAGGTGGAGGAAACACCATATATTTT
CASSLGGGNTIYF
>TRBV14|NA|NA|TRBJ2-2
TGTGCCAGCAGCCAAATAGGTCTAGGGCCCGGGGAGCTGTTTTTT
CASSQIGLGPGELFF
>TRBV6-6|few|NA|TRBJ1-2
TGTGCCAGCAATACAGGTGTCGGAGGCTACACCTTC
CASNTGVGGYTF
>TRBV2|NA|NA|TRBJ2-5
TGTGCCAGGGCGAGGGCAGTCCAAGAGACCCAGTACTTC
CARARAVQETQYF
>TRBV5-1|NA|TRBD1|TRBJ2-3
TGCGCCAGCAGGAAACAGGGGCGTTCTAGCACAGATACGCAGTATTTT
CASRKQGRSSTDTQYF
>TRBV13|NA|TRBD2|TRBJ2-2
TGTGCCAGCAGCTTCGGGGGGACCACTTCCGGGGAGCTGTTTTTT
CASSFGGTTSGELFF
>TRBV6-6|NA|NA|TRBJ1-1
TGTGCCAGCAGTTACACCGGGGACACTGAAGCTTTCTTT
CASSYTGDTEAFF
>TRBV15|NA|NA|TRBJ2-3
TGTGCCACCAGCAGACAGCCAAGCACAGATACGCAGTATTTT
CATSRQPSTDTQYF
>TRBV30|NA|NA|TRBJ1-3
TGTGCCTGGAGTCGAGGTGGCTCTGGAAACACCATATATTTT
CAWSRGGSGNTIYF
>TRBV24-1|few|NA|TRBJ1-2
TGTGCCACCAGTGATTCAATCCCCGGAAACTATGGCTACACCTTC
CATSDSIPGNYGYTF
>TRBV6-5|NA|NA|TRBJ1-3
TGTGCCAGCAGTTACTCGTCAGCGCACTCTGGAAACACCATATATTTT
CASSYSSAHSGNTIYF
>TRBV28|NA|NA|TRBJ1-2
TGTGCCGTAGGTCGGGGGGTTTATGGCTACACCTTC
CAVGRGVYGYTF
>TRBV7-3|NA|TRBD2|TRBJ2-3
TGTGCCAGCAGCTCCGACTCCGGGACTAGCAGGAGCCCCACAGATACGCAGTATTTT
CASSSDSGTSRSPTDTQYF
>TRBV18|NA|NA|TRBJ1-1
TGTGCCAGCTCACCAGGGGAGAGGACTGAAGCTTTCTTT
CASSPGERTEAFF
>TRBV2|NA|NA|TRBJ1-5
TGTGCCAGCAGACCAGCCTCGGGGGGTAATCAGTCCCAGCATTTT
CASRPASGGNQSQHF
>TRBV19|NA|TRBD2|TRBJ2-3
TGTGCCAGTAGTCGGTGGGGTGCGGGAGGCACAGATACGCAGTATTTT
CASSRWGAGGTDTQYF
>TRBV11-2|NA|NA|TRBJ2-2
TGTGCCAGCAGCTTAGTCAGACGGGTCAACACCGGGGAGCTGTTTTTT
CASSLVRRVNTGELFF
>TRBV30|NA|TRBD1|TRBJ1-3
TGTGCCTGGTCGGGGCTCACAGGGGCGGGAAACACCATATATTTT
CAWSGLTGAGNTIYF
>TRBV5-1|NA|TRBD2|TRBJ2-5
TGCGCCAGCAGGGGTTTTGTGACTAGCCTGGAGACCCAGTACTTC
CASRGFVTSLETQYF
>TRBV5-4|NA|TRBD1|TRBJ1-6
TGTGCCAGCAGCTTGCTATGGGGACAGGGTGGTTCACCCCTCCACTTT
CASSLLWGQGGSPLHF